This TCR beta chain was identified during a study of cytomegalovirus exposure and HLA in healthy donors. Study as a whole: Prior work identified more than 90 million unique TCR beta sequences in 150 million to 200 million T cells. Findings of the study overall: For presence/absence analyses, sequencing depth was assumed to be roughly uniform across donors. TCR beta sequences numbering under 20,000 were associated with HLA alleles at 0.05 false discovery rate in a later analysis. The study designated some 180 TCR beta chains cytomegalovirus-associated.

Between the trimmed V and J ends, which lost 0 bases and 5 bases, there was a span of 11 bases. This CDR3 spans 14 amino acids. Remarks on this clone: Its matching antigen is unknown.

The study ran its PCR with 60 Vbeta and 13 Jbeta primers. Here immunoSEQ multiplex PCR was the method, and the copy in TCRdb shows in-frame clones only, minus some. The sample carries about 90,000 clones, around 84% recorded once. The source is a man between 18 and 35 years old in good health and CMV-seronegative. V is TRBV23-1 and J is TRBJ2-7; maybe TRBD2 (5 bases). TRBV23-1 carries the ORF label, with uncertain function. Sequences were obtained from PBMCs. The CDR3 protein is CASSQSERVHEQYF. In DNA form, the CDR3 reads TGCGCCAGCAGTCAATCGGAGAGGGTTCACGAGCAGTACTTC.